The clone carrying this TCR beta chain was seen a handful of times. Its matching antigen is unknown. Regarding treatment: approximately 9-day PBMC culture with coronavirus spike peptide pools or control peptides (ViraFEST assay). Using peptide pools, antigen-specific T cells were expanded in ViraFEST before TCRs were sequenced. Investigators isolated CD4+ T cells by negative selection after approximately 9 days of culture. This sample stems from a study of vaccination and CD4 T cells after COVID-19. Study-level background: Each control culture was treated with a CEFX pool, an HIV-1 Nef pool, or no peptide.

The Oncomine TCR Beta short-read assay sequenced DNA from cultured CD4+ T cells. TCRdb fed the PCR reads into MiXCR, producing one record per CDR3 protein. Of some 5,400 distinct CDR3 sequences in the sample, 35% to 60% were seen once. Notes on the study in general: It was observed that, in convalescent patients, a median 86.3% of reactive clones arose only post-vaccination.

The CDR3 covers 13 residues. CDR1 and CDR2 (germline): DFQATT, SNEGSKA (reference sequence). With 6 bases removed from V and 0 bases from J, the gap between germline ends came to 11 bases. The rearrangement uses TRBV20-1 and TRBJ2-5, with a tentative D call TRBD2 (6 bases). Sequenced: CD4+ T cells from blood, cultured in vitro. The clonotype originates from a human donor who had recovered from COVID-19. The CDR3, as DNA: TGCAGTGCCCCGGGGGAAAACCAAGAGACCCAGTACTTC. Translation gives CSAPGENQETQYF.